One sample yielded the 18 T cell receptor beta chains listed below, sequenced in a study of blood T cell repertoires in COVID-19. Libraries were prepared by immunoSEQ multiplex PCR; TCRdb keeps only in-frame clonotypes and omits some of them. The sample records about 120,000 clones, 82% being singletons. Specimen: peripheral blood. All receptors come from a woman aged 70-85 years with acute or convalescent COVID-19.

This sequence joins TRBV10-3 and TRBJ1-5; TRBD1 is a possible D gene (6 bases). Germline V gene sequence: CDR1 ENHRY, CDR2 SYGVKD. V was pared by 8 bases and J by 4 bases, with 15 bases between. The CDR3 length is 14 residues. The CDR3 DNA follows: TGTGCCATCCTACAGGGTAGGCCGAATCAGCCCCAGCATTTT. Translated, it gives CAILQGRPNQPQHF.

V and J are TRBV18 and TRBJ1-4; 8 bases are a match to TRBD1. The junction had 4 bases not matched to a gene; V was cut back by 6 bases and J by 7 bases. Germline CDR1 reads KGHSH; CDR2 reads LQKENI. This CDR3 spans 13 amino acids. The CDR3 spells CASSSQGAEKLFF. The CDR3 nucleotides are TGTGCCAGCTCGTCCCAGGGGGCTGAAAAACTGTTTTTT.

The rearrangement uses TRBV6-6 and TRBJ2-5; 11 bases are a match to TRBD1. CDR1 MNHNY and CDR2 SVGAGI come from the germline V gene (reference sequence). This CDR3 contains 15 residues. V was clipped by 6 bases and J by 5 bases; unmatched bases: 8. CDR3 sequence: CASSRQGQGGETQYF. CDR3 DNA: TGTGCCAGCAGCCGCCAGGGACAGGGGGGGGAGACCCAGTACTTC.

The chain joins TRBV7-8 to TRBJ2-7, with D possibly TRBD1 on 5 matching bases. This CDR3 has 14 amino acids. V lost 2 bases, J lost 5 bases, and 13 bases lay in between. The germline V gene has CDR1 SGHVS and CDR2 FQNEAQ. The CDR3 DNA follows: TGTGCCAGCAGCTTAAGTGGGGCAAGGAACGAGCAGTACGTC. Its translation is CASSLSGARNEQYV.

This clone showed up just a few times. The chain joins TRBV2 to TRBJ1-2; D not resolved. V shed 4 bases and J shed 8 bases, with 11 bases lying between them. The CDR3 extends over 12 amino acids. The germline CDR1 and CDR2 sequences are SNHLY and FYNNEI. CDR3 sequence (DNA): TGTGCCAGCAGTGCCGCGGGGTGGGGCTACACCTTC. Its protein is CASSAAGWGYTF. The entire variable domain, with the rest obtained from reference TRBV2 and TRBJ1-2, is as follows: EPEVTQTPSHQVTQMGQEVILRCVPISNHLYFYWYRQILGQKVEFLVSFYNNEISEKSEIFDDQFSVERPDGSNFTLKIRSTKLEDSAMYFCASSAAGWGYTFGSGTRLTVV.

A note on this clone: A read error may be the cause here, since a much bigger clone is one base away. V is TRBV3-1 (or the pseudogene TRBV3-2) and J is TRBJ1-1; 8 bases align to TRBD1. Per germline, CDR1 LGHDT and CDR2 YNNKEL (reference sequence). Trimming took 4 bases from V and 1 from J; bases not matched to a gene: 2. The CDR3 has 14 amino acids. The CDR3 DNA reads as TGTGCCAGCAGCCGCGGGACAGGGAACACTGAAGCTTTCTTT. Translated: CASSRGTGNTEAFF.

DNA of the CDR3: TGTGCCAGCAGTGAAGGTCTAGACCTCTTTGGCTACACCTTC. Translating gives CASSEGLDLFGYTF. The J gene is TRBJ1-2, the V gene TRBV25-1; D unresolved. With 2 bases removed from V and 7 bases from J, the gap between germline ends came to 14 bases. There are 14 residues in the CDR3. Germline CDR1 MGHDK, CDR2 SYGVNS.

The rearrangement links TRBV5-5 to TRBJ2-4, with 9 nucleotides matching TRBD1. Per germline, CDR1 SGHKS and CDR2 YYEKEE (reference sequence). Trimming took 0 bases from V and 2 from J; bases not matched to a gene: 3. This CDR3 has 16 amino acids. CDR3 residues: CASSLDRGRPKNIQYF. For the CDR3, the DNA is TGTGCCAGCAGCTTGGACAGGGGGCGCCCCAAAAACATTCAGTACTTC.

This clone occurred a few times. The genes are TRBV5-1 and TRBJ2-2; the D gene is possibly TRBD1 (5 bases). The CDR3 has 15 residues. Germline CDR1 SGHRS, CDR2 YFSETQ. V lost 2 bases to trimming and J lost 1 base, with 9 bases between them. For the CDR3, the DNA is TGCGCCAGCAGCTTACAGGCCCGGAACACCGGGGAGCTGTTTTTT. Translated: CASSLQARNTGELFF.

The J gene is TRBJ1-2, the V gene TRBV5-4; D is undetermined. The CDR3 loop spans 12 amino acids. The V gene's germline CDR1 is SGHNT and CDR2 YYREEE (reference sequence). Trimming took off 1 base at V and 7 bases at J, with 8 bases between the two ends. The CDR3 loop is CASSLQQRGYTF. CDR3 coding DNA: TGTGCCAGCAGCTTGCAACAACGTGGCTACACCTTC.

The V call is TRBV11-2, the J call TRBJ2-3, with 7 bases that match TRBD2. J gave up 5 bases and V 2 bases, and 10 bases lay outside the gene matches. The CDR3 runs 16 residues. In germline, CDR1 is SGHAT, CDR2 FQNNGV. The CDR3, as DNA: TGTGCCAGCAGCTTAACCACGGGGGGTTTAGGAGATACGCAGTATTTT. Translating gives CASSLTTGGLGDTQYF. Based on the CDR3 plus reference TRBV11-2 and TRBJ2-3, the full variable domain is EAGVAQSPRYKIIEKRQSVAFWCNPISGHATLYWYQQILGQGPKLLIQFQNNGVVDDSQLPKDRFSAERLKGVDSTLKIQPAKLEDSAVYLCASSLTTGGLGDTQYFGPGTRLTVL.

This clone has at least ten counts. The chain employs TRBV7-2 and TRBJ2-5, with 9 bases aligning to TRBD2. Per the germline V gene, CDR1 is SGHTA and CDR2 is FQGNSA. V shed 5 bases and J 1 base; nucleotides not matched to a gene: 8. The CDR3 contains 16 residues. The chain's CDR3 is CASSLSGGSIQETQYF. In DNA, the CDR3 is TGTGCCAGCAGCCTTAGCGGGGGAAGTATCCAAGAGACCCAGTACTTC.

The CDR3 loop reads CASRTSGPQETQYF. As DNA, the CDR3 is TGTGCCAGCCGGACTAGCGGACCTCAAGAGACCCAGTACTTC. The chain is built from TRBV6-5 and TRBJ2-5; 10 bases fit TRBD2. Germline V CDR1 and CDR2: MNHEY, SVGAGI. The CDR3 totals 14 residues. Trimming removed 8 bases from V and 2 bases from J; junction bases left unmatched: 5.

The chain combines TRBV9 with TRBJ2-3; tentative D call: TRBD2 (7 bases). Trimming removed 0 bases from V and 8 bases from J, with 16 bases in between. The CDR3 covers 15 residues. From germline, CDR1 is SGDLS and CDR2 YYNGEE. The CDR3 region is CASSVAEGGAGTQYF. As DNA, the CDR3 is TGTGCCAGCAGCGTAGCCGAAGGGGGGGCGGGTACGCAGTATTTT.

V is TRBV5-4 and J is TRBJ1-2, with 9 bases fitting TRBD1. This CDR3 is 15 amino acids long. In germline, CDR1 is SGHNT, CDR2 YYREEE (reference sequence). The junction had 12 bases not matched to a gene; V was cut back by 4 bases and J by 8 bases. The chain's CDR3 is CASSGPGQGTFGYTF. DNA of the CDR3: TGTGCCAGCAGCGGGCCGGGACAGGGTACTTTCGGCTACACCTTC.

As for this clone: Relative to the germline gene, one junction end is altered; a read error may explain this. This chain uses TRBV6-6 with TRBJ1-3, with 9 bases aligning to TRBD1. Germline V CDR1 and CDR2: MNHNY, SVGAGI (reference sequence). The CDR3 has 16 residues. CDR3 nucleotides: TGTGCCAGCAGTCGAGGACAGGGGATCTCTGGAAACGCCATATATTTT. Amino acids: CASSRGQGISGNAIYF.

The gene calls are TRBV15 and TRBJ1-1; 9 nucleotides agree with TRBD1. Germline V lookup: CDR1 LNHNV, CDR2 YYDKDF (reference sequence). J was trimmed by 5 bases and V by 2 bases; bases with no gene match: 6. The CDR3 sequence is 15 residues long. For the CDR3, the DNA is TGTGCCACCAGCAGAAGTCCCGGGACAGGGACTGAAGCTTTCTTT. Residues: CATSRSPGTGTEAFF. Full variable domain (remainder filled in from reference TRBV15 and TRBJ1-1): DAMVIQNPRYQVTQFGKPVTLSCSQTLNHNVMYWYQQKSSQAPKLLFHYYDKDFNNEADTPDNFQSRRPNTSFCFLDIRSPGLGDTAMYLCATSRSPGTGTEAFFGQGTRLTVV.

This sequence joins TRBV5-6 and TRBJ2-2; a possible D gene is TRBD2 (5 bases). Trimming cost V 4 bases and J 5 bases, with 12 bases left between them. This CDR3 spans 14 amino acids. Germline V gene sequence: CDR1 SGHDT, CDR2 YYEEEE. CDR3 amino acids: CASSPRGGTGELFF. The CDR3 bases are TGTGCCAGCAGCCCTCGAGGCGGGACCGGGGAGCTGTTTTTT.